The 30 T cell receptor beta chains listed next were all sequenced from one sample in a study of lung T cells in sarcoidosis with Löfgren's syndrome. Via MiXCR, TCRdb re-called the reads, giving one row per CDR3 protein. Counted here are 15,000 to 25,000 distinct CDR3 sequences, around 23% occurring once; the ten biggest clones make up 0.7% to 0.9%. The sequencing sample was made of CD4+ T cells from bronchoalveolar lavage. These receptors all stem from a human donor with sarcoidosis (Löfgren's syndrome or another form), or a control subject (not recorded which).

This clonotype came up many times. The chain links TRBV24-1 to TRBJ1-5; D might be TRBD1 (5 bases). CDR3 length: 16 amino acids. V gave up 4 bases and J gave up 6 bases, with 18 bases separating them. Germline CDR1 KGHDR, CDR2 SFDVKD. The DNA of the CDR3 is TGTGCCACCAGTGACCCTGGGCAGGGAAGCCGTCAGCCCCAGCATTTT. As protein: CATSDPGQGSRQPQHF.

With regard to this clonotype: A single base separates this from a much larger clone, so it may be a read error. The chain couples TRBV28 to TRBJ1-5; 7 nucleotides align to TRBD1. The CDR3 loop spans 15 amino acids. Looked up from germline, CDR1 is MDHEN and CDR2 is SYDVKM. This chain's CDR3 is CDSTDGTDSNQPQHF. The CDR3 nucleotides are TGTGACAGCACTGACGGGACAGATAGCAATCAGCCCCAGCATTTT.

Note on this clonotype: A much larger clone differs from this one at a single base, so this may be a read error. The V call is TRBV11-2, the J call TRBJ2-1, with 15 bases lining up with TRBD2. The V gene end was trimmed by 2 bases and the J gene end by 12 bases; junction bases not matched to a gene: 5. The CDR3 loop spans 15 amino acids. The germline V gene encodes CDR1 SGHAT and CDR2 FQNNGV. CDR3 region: CASSLWTSGRAPQFF. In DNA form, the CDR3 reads TGTGCCAGCAGCTTATGGACTAGCGGGAGGGCCCCGCAGTTCTTC.

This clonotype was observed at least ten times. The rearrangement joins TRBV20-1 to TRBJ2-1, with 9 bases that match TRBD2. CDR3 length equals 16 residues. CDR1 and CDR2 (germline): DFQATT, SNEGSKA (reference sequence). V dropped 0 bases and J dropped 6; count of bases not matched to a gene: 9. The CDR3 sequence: CSARDSGGRALNEQFF. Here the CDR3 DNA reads TGCAGTGCTAGAGATTCAGGCGGGAGGGCCCTCAATGAGCAGTTCTTC.

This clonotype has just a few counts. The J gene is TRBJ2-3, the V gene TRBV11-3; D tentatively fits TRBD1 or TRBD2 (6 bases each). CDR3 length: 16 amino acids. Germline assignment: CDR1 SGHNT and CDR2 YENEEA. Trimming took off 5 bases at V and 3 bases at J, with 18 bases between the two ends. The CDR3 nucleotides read TGTGCCAGCAGCATGAGGAGGGGGGCAGGGACAGATACGCAGTATTTT. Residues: CASSMRRGAGTDTQYF.

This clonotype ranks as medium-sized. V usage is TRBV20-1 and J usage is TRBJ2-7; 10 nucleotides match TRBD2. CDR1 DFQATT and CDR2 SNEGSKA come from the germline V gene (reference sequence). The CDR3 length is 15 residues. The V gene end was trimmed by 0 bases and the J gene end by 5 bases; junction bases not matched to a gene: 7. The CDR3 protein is CSARDLPSGSNEQYF. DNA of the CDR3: TGCAGTGCTAGAGATCTTCCTAGCGGGAGCAACGAGCAGTACTTC.

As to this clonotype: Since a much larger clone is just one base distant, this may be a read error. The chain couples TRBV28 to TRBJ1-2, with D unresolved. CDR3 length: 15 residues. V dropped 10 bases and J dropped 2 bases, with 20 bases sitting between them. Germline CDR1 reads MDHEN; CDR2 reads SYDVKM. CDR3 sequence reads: CANSRPRTGNYGYTF. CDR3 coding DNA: TGTGCCAACAGCCGACCCCGGACGGGCAACTATGGCTACACCTTC.

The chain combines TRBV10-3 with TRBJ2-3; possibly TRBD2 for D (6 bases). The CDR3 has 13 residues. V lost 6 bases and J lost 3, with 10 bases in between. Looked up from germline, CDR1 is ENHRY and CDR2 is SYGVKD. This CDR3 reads CAIRPGETDTQYF. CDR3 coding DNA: TGTGCCATCAGACCGGGAGAGACAGATACGCAGTATTTT.

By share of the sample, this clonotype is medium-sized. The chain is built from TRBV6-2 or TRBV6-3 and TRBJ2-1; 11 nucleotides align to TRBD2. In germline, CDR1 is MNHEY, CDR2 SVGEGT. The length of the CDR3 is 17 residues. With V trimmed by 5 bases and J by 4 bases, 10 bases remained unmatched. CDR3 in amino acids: CASSRMGLADRYNEQFF. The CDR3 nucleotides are TGTGCCAGCAGTCGGATGGGACTAGCGGACAGATACAATGAGCAGTTCTTC.

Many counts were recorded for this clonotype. The CDR3: CASSSGLEQFF. The CDR3 DNA sequence: TGTGCCAGCAGTTCCGGACTAGAGCAGTTCTTC. V gene TRBV11-2 combines with J gene TRBJ2-1; maybe TRBD2 (6 bases). Trimming pared 6 bases from V and 10 bases from J, leaving 10 bases between. This CDR3 spans 11 amino acids. Germline V gene lookup returns CDR1 SGHAT and CDR2 FQNNGV.

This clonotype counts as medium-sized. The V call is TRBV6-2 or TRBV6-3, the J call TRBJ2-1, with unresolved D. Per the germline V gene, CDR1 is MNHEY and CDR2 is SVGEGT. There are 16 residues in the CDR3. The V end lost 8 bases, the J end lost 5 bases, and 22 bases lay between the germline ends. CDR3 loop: CASQSGPEVSDNEQFF. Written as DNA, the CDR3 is TGTGCCAGCCAGTCCGGGCCCGAGGTTTCGGACAATGAGCAGTTCTTC.

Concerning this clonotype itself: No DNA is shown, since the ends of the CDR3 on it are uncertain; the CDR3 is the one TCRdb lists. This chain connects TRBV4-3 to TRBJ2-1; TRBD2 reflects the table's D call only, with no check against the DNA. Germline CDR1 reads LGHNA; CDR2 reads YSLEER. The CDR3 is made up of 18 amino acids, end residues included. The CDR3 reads CASSQDSVGSGIGNERFF.

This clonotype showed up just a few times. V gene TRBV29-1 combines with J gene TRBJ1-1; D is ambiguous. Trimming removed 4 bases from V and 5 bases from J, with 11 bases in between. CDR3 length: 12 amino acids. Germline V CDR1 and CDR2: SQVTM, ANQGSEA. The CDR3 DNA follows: TGCAGCGTTGGATATGGACGAACTGAAGCTTTCTTT. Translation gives CSVGYGRTEAFF.

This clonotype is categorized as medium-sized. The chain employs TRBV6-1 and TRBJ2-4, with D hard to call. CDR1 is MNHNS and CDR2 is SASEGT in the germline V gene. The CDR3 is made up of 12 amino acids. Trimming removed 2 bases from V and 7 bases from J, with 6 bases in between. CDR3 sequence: CASSERRNIQYF. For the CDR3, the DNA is TGTGCCAGCAGTGAAAGAAGGAACATTCAGTACTTC.

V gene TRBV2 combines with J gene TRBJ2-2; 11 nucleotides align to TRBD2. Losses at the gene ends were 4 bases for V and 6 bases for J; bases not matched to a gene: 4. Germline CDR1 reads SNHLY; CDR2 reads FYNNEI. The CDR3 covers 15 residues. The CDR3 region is CASSVLAGVAGELFF. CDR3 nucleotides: TGTGCCAGCAGTGTACTAGCGGGAGTGGCCGGGGAGCTGTTTTTT.

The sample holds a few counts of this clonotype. The CDR3 nucleotides read TGTGCTAGTGGTTCGGGACAGGCAGCCGGAAACACCATATATTTT. It specifies CASGSGQAAGNTIYF. The gene calls are TRBV12-5 and TRBJ1-3; 8 nucleotides align to TRBD1. The trim removed 4 bases at V and 4 bases at J, leaving 6 bases unmatched. The germline CDR1 and CDR2 sequences are LGHNT and FRNRAP. CDR3 size: 15 residues.

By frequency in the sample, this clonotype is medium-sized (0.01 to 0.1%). The CDR3 protein is CSALDRKLFF. The CDR3 DNA follows: TGCAGTGCCTTGGACAGAAAACTGTTTTTT. This chain connects TRBV20-1 to TRBJ1-4, with D perhaps matching TRBD1 (6 bases). From germline, CDR1 is DFQATT and CDR2 SNEGSKA (reference sequence). V was shortened by 6 bases and J by 10 bases, with 9 bases between the two germline ends. This CDR3 has 10 residues.

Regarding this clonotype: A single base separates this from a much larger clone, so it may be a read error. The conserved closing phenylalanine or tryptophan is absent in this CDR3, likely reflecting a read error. DNA of the CDR3: TGTGCCAGCAGTTCTCATTTTAGCACAGATACGCAGTATTCT. Its protein is CASSSHFSTDTQYS. V usage is TRBV27 and J usage is TRBJ2-3; no firm D call. The CDR3 totals 14 residues. With 4 bases removed from V and 0 bases from J, the gap between germline ends came to 8 bases. Germline lookup yields CDR1 MNHEY and CDR2 SMNVEV (reference sequence).

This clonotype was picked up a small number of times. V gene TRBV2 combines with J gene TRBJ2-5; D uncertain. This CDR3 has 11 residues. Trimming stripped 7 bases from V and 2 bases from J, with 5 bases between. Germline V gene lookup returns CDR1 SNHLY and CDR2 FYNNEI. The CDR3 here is CASTPQETQYF. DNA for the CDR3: TGTGCCAGCACCCCTCAAGAGACCCAGTACTTC.

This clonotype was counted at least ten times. CDR3 DNA: TGTGCCAGTAGTATTTCAGGGACTTGGAACAATGAGCAGTTCTTC. Its translation: CASSISGTWNNEQFF. V and J are TRBV19 and TRBJ2-1, with D possibly being TRBD2 (6 bases). V lost 3 bases to trimming and J lost 5 bases, with 14 bases between them. CDR3 length equals 15 residues. Germline loops: CDR1 LNHDA, CDR2 SQIVND (reference sequence).

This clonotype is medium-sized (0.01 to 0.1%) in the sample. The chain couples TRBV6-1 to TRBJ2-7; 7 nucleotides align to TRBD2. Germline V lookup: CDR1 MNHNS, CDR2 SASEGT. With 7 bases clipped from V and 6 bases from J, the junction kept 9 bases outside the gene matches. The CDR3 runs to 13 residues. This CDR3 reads CASTGRRLTEQYF. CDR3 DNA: TGTGCCAGCACCGGGAGGCGGTTGACCGAGCAGTACTTC.

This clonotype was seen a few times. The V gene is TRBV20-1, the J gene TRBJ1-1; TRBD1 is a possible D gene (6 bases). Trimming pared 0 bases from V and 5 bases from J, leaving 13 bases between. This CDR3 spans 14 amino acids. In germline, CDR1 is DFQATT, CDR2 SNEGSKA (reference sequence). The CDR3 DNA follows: TGCAGTGCTAGAGATTGGACAGTAGGTACTGAAGCTTTCTTT. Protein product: CSARDWTVGTEAFF.

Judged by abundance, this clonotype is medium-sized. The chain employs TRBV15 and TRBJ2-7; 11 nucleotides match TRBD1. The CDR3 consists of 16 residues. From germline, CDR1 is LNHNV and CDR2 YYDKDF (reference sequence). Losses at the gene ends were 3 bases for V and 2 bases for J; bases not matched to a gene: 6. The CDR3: CATSSLLGQGAYEQYF. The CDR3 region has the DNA TGTGCCACCAGCAGCCTGCTGGGACAGGGGGCCTACGAGCAGTACTTC.

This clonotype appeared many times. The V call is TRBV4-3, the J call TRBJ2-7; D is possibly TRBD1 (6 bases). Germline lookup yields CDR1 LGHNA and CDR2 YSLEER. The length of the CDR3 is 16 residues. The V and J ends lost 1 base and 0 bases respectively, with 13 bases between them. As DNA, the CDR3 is TGCGCCAGCAGCCAAGGAGGGGGTGAGCCCTCCTACGAGCAGTACTTC. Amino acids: CASSQGGGEPSYEQYF.

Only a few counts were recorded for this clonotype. CDR3 loop: CASSLEQTNTGELFF. In DNA form, the CDR3 reads TGTGCCAGCAGTTTGGAACAGACGAACACCGGGGAGCTGTTTTTT. This chain connects TRBV12-3 or TRBV12-4 to TRBJ2-2; D is unclear. Trimming pared 3 bases from V and 0 bases from J, leaving 8 bases between. The CDR3 spans 15 residues.

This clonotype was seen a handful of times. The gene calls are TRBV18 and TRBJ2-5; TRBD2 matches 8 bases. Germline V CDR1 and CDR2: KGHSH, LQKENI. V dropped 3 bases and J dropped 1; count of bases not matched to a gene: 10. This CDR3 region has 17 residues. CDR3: CASSPQKTSALQETQYF. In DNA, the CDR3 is TGTGCCAGCTCACCGCAAAAGACTAGCGCCCTCCAAGAGACCCAGTACTTC.

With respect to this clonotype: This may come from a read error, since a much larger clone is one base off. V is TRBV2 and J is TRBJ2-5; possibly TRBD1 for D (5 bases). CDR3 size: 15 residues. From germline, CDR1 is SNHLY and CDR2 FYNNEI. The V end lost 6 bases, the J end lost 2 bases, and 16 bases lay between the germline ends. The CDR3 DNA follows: TGTGCCAGCAGGGCCTCCAGGGTAAATCAAGAGACCCAGTACTTC. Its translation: CASRASRVNQETQYF.

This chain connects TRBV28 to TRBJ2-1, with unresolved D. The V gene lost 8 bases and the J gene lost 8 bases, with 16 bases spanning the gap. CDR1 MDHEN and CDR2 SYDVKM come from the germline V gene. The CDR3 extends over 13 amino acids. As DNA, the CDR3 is TGTGCCAGCCGGTCCGCTGGCCGTGATGAGCAGTTCTTC. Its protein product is CASRSAGRDEQFF.

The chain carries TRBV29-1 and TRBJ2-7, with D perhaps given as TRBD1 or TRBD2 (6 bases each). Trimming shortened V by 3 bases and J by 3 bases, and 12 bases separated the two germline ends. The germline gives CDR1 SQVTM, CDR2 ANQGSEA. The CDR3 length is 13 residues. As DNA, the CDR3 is TGCAGCGTTGAGACACAGGGAGGCTACGAGCAGTACTTC. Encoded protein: CSVETQGGYEQYF.

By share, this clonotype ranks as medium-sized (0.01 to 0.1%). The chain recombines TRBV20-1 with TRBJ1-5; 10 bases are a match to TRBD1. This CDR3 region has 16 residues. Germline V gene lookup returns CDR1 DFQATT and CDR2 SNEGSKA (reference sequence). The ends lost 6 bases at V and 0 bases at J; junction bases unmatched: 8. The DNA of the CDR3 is TGCAGTGCCCTCGGACAGGGGGTACATAGCAATCAGCCCCAGCATTTT. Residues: CSALGQGVHSNQPQHF.